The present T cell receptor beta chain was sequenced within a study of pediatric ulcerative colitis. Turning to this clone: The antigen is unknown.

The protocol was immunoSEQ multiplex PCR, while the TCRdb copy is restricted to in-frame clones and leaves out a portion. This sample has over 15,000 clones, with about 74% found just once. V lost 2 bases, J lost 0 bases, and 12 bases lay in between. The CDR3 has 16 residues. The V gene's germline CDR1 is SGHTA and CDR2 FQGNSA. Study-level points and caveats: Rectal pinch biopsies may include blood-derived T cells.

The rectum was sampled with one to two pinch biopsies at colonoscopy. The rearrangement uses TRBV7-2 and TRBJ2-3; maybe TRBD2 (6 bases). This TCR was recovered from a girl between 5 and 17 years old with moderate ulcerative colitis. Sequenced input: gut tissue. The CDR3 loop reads CASSLNGGGSTDTQYF. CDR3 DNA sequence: TGTGCCAGCAGCTTAAACGGGGGTGGCAGCACAGATACGCAGTATTTT.